These T cell receptor beta chains were read from a single sample in a study of cytomegalovirus exposure and HLA in healthy donors. Sequenced by immunoSEQ multiplex PCR; TCRdb stores in-frame clones only, minus some. The sample lists around 210,000 clones; roughly 81% were seen once. Sequenced: PBMCs. These TCRs come from a girl aged 2-9 years in good health and CMV-seronegative. The CDR3 runs from the conserved cysteine through the conserved F or W. A D gene is named only where the DNA matches it firmly. Clone size is stated in some rows and not others, as once, few, many or a class when expanded.

D gene: TRBD1; clone size: .; V gene: TRBV29-1; J gene: TRBJ1-1; CDR3 protein: CSTRLGTGMNTEAFF; CDR3 DNA: TGCAGCACAAGATTAGGGACAGGGATGAACACTGAAGCTTTCTTT
D gene: .; clone size: .; V gene: TRBV2; J gene: TRBJ1-4; CDR3 protein: CASSDSYNEKLFF; CDR3 DNA: TGTGCCAGCAGTGACAGTTATAATGAAAAACTGTTTTTT
D gene: .; clone size: .; V gene: TRBV10-3; J gene: TRBJ1-1; CDR3 protein: CAISDLENVEAFF; CDR3 DNA: TGTGCCATCAGTGACTTGGAGAACGTTGAAGCTTTCTTT
D gene: .; clone size: .; V gene: TRBV6-5; J gene: TRBJ1-1; CDR3 protein: CASSAMTGLNTEAFF; CDR3 DNA: TGTGCCAGCAGCGCAATGACAGGCTTGAACACTGAAGCTTTCTTT
D gene: .; clone size: .; V gene: TRBV5-1; J gene: TRBJ1-5; CDR3 protein: CASSLGQINQPQHF; CDR3 DNA: TGCGCCAGCAGCCTCGGACAGATTAATCAGCCCCAGCATTTT
D gene: .; clone size: .; V gene: TRBV30; J gene: TRBJ2-7; CDR3 protein: CAWTPPARTDYYEQYF; CDR3 DNA: TGTGCCTGGACCCCACCCGCCAGAACAGACTACTACGAGCAGTACTTC
D gene: TRBD2; clone size: .; V gene: TRBV19; J gene: TRBJ2-7; CDR3 protein: CASSRLAGSSYEQYF; CDR3 DNA: TGTGCCAGTAGTCGACTAGCGGGCAGCTCCTACGAGCAGTACTTC
D gene: TRBD1; clone size: .; V gene: TRBV19; J gene: TRBJ1-5; CDR3 protein: CASRGGQYSNQPQHF; CDR3 DNA: TGTGCCAGCCGAGGGGGCCAATATAGCAATCAGCCCCAGCATTTT
D gene: .; clone size: .; V gene: TRBV6-4; J gene: TRBJ2-1; CDR3 protein: CASSVIRGGEQFF; CDR3 DNA: TGTGCCAGCAGTGTCATACGCGGCGGTGAGCAGTTCTTC
D gene: TRBD2; clone size: .; V gene: TRBV19; J gene: TRBJ2-5; CDR3 protein: CASSVGGTARETQYF; CDR3 DNA: TGTGCCAGTAGTGTCGGGGGGACGGCTAGGGAGACCCAGTACTTC
D gene: TRBD2; clone size: .; V gene: TRBV15; J gene: TRBJ2-1; CDR3 protein: CATSRVSGGYNEQFF; CDR3 DNA: TGTGCCACCAGCAGAGTGTCGGGGGGGTACAATGAGCAGTTCTTC
D gene: .; clone size: .; V gene: TRBV30; J gene: TRBJ2-7; CDR3 protein: CAWSQWDSPYEQYF; CDR3 DNA: TGTGCCTGGAGTCAATGGGACTCCCCGTACGAGCAGTACTTC
D gene: .; clone size: .; V gene: TRBV30; J gene: TRBJ1-1; CDR3 protein: CAWSVAGVGGWTEAFF; CDR3 DNA: TGTGCCTGGAGTGTAGCGGGGGTAGGCGGATGGACTGAAGCTTTCTTT
D gene: .; clone size: .; V gene: TRBV9; J gene: TRBJ1-2; CDR3 protein: CASSVGAVANYGYTF; CDR3 DNA: TGTGCCAGCAGCGTAGGGGCAGTAGCTAACTATGGCTACACCTTC
D gene: TRBD1; clone size: .; V gene: TRBV25-1; J gene: TRBJ1-2; CDR3 protein: CASSPGQLYGYTF; CDR3 DNA: TGTGCCAGCAGTCCGGGACAGCTGTATGGCTACACCTTC
D gene: TRBD2; clone size: .; V gene: TRBV6-1; J gene: TRBJ2-5; CDR3 protein: CASSAQLAAYQETQYF; CDR3 DNA: TGTGCCAGCAGTGCTCAACTAGCGGCGTACCAAGAGACCCAGTACTTC
D gene: .; clone size: .; V gene: TRBV21-1; J gene: TRBJ2-1; CDR3 protein: CASSKSGSSYNEQFF; CDR3 DNA: TGTGCCAGCAGCAAAAGCGGGAGTTCCTACAATGAGCAGTTCTTC
D gene: .; clone size: once; V gene: TRBV10-1; J gene: TRBJ1-1; CDR3 protein: CASRGPGGEAFF; CDR3 DNA: TGCGCCAGCAGGGGCCCCGGGGGTGAAGCTTTCTTT
D gene: .; clone size: .; V gene: TRBV5-1; J gene: TRBJ2-1; CDR3 protein: CASSFLASSSYNEQFF; CDR3 DNA: TGCGCCAGCAGCTTTTTAGCGTCTAGCTCCTACAATGAGCAGTTCTTC
D gene: TRBD2; clone size: .; V gene: TRBV5-6; J gene: TRBJ2-5; CDR3 protein: CASRDYRGGGETQYF; CDR3 DNA: TGTGCCAGCAGGGACTATCGGGGGGGCGGGGAGACCCAGTACTTC
D gene: TRBD2; clone size: few; V gene: TRBV30; J gene: TRBJ2-1; CDR3 protein: CAWRWGGDNEQFF; CDR3 DNA: TGTGCCTGGAGGTGGGGGGGGGACAATGAGCAGTTCTTC
D gene: TRBD2; clone size: once; V gene: TRBV5-1; J gene: TRBJ2-1; CDR3 protein: CASSPSGTSGTLGLYNEQFF; CDR3 DNA: TGCGCCAGCAGCCCCTCCGGGACTAGCGGGACCCTTGGCCTCTACAATGAGCAGTTCTTC
D gene: .; clone size: .; V gene: TRBV29-1; J gene: TRBJ1-1; CDR3 protein: CSAEAVAEAFF; CDR3 DNA: TGCAGCGCTGAAGCGGTCGCTGAAGCTTTCTTT
D gene: .; clone size: .; V gene: TRBV30; J gene: TRBJ2-7; CDR3 protein: CAWTGGQADYEQYF; CDR3 DNA: TGTGCCTGGACCGGCGGGCAGGCGGACTACGAGCAGTACTTC
D gene: TRBD1; clone size: .; V gene: TRBV5-6; J gene: TRBJ2-5; CDR3 protein: CASSQETGVVETQYF; CDR3 DNA: TGTGCCAGCAGCCAGGAAACAGGGGTTGTCGAGACCCAGTACTTC
D gene: .; clone size: .; V gene: TRBV18; J gene: TRBJ1-5; CDR3 protein: CASSPVGSNQPQHF; CDR3 DNA: TGTGCCAGCTCACCAGTCGGTAGCAATCAGCCCCAGCATTTT